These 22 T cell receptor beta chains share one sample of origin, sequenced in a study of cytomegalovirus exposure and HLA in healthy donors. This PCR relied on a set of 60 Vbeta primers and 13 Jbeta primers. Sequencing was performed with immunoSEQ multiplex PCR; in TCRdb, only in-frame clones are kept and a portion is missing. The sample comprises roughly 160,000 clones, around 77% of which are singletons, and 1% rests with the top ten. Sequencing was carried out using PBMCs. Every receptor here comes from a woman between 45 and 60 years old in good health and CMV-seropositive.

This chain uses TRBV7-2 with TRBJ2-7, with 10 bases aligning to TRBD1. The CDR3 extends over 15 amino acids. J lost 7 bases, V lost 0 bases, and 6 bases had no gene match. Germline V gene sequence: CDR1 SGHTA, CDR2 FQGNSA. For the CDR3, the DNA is TGTGCCAGCAGCTTAGCGGTGACAGGGGGCGGGGAGCAGTACTTC. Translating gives CASSLAVTGGGEQYF.

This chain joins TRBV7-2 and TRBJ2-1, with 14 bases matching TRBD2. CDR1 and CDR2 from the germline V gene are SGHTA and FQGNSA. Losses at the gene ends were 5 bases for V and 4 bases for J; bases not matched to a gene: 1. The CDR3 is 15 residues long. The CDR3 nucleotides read TGTGCCAGCAGCCGGACTAGCGGGAGGTACAATGAGCAGTTCTTC. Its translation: CASSRTSGRYNEQFF.

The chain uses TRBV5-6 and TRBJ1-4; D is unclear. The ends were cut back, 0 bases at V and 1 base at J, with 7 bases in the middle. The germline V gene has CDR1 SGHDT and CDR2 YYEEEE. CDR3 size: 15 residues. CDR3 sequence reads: CASSLVTRTNEKLFF. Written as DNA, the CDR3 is TGTGCCAGCAGCTTGGTGACAAGAACTAATGAAAAACTGTTTTTT.

The CDR3 sequence: CASSFSIHYGYTF. The CDR3 nucleotides are TGTGCCAGCAGCTTTTCAATTCACTATGGCTACACCTTC. The gene calls are TRBV5-5 and TRBJ1-2; D not resolved. The CDR3 runs to 13 residues. Germline V gene lookup returns CDR1 SGHKS and CDR2 YYEKEE (reference sequence). V was clipped by 2 bases and J by 3 bases, with 8 bases between them.

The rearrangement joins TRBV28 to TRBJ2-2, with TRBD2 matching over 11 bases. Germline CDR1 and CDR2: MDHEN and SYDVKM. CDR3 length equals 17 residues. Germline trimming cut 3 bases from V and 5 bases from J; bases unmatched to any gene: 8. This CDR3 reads CASSLISGRAGTGELFF. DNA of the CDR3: TGTGCCAGCAGTTTGATTAGCGGGAGGGCGGGAACCGGGGAGCTGTTTTTT.

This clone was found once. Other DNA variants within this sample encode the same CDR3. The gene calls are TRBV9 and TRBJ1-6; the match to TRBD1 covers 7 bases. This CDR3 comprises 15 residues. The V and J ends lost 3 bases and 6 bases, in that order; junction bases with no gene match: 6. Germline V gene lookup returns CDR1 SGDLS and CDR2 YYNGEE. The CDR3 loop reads CASSAPQGVNSPLHF. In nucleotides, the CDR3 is TGTGCCAGCAGCGCGCCCCAGGGGGTTAATTCACCCCTCCACTTT.

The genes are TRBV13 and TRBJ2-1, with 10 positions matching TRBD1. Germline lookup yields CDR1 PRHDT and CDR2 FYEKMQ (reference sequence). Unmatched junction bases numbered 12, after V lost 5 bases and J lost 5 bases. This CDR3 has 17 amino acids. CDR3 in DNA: TGTGCCAGCAGCCCGCCAACCGGGACAGGGGACCACAATGAGCAGTTCTTC. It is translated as CASSPPTGTGDHNEQFF. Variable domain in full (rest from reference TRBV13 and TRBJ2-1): AAGVIQSPRHLIKEKRETATLKCYPIPRHDTVYWYQQGPGQDPQFLISFYEKMQSDKGSIPDRFSAQQFSDYHSELNMSSLELGDSALYFCASSPPTGTGDHNEQFFGPGTRLTVL.

The CDR3 DNA is TGTGCCAGCAGCTTGGGAGCGGACAGAGTCGAAAAACTGTTTTTT. Amino acids: CASSLGADRVEKLFF. This rearrangement joins TRBV5-4 to TRBJ1-4; maybe TRBD1 (6 bases). V was clipped by 0 bases and J by 8 bases, with 14 bases between them. The CDR3 length is 15 residues. Germline V gene lookup returns CDR1 SGHNT and CDR2 YYREEE (reference sequence).

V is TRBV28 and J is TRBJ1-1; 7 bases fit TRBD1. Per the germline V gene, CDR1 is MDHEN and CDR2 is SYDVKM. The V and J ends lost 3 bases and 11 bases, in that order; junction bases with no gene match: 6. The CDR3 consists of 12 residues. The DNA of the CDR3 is TGTGCCAGCAGTTTTAGGGGGCGCGGGGCTTTCTTT. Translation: CASSFRGRGAFF.

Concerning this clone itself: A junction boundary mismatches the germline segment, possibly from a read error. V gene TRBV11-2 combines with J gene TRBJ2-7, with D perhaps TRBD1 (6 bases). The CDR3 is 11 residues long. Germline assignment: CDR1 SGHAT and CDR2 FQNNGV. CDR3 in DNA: TGTGCCAGCAGATTAACAGGGCCTGGATGCTTC. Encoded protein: CASRLTGPGCF.

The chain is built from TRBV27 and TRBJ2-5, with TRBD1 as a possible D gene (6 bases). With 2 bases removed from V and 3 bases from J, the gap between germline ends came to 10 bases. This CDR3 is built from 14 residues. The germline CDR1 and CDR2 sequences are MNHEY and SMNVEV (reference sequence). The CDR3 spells CASSLQGWEETQYF. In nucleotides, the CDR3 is TGTGCCAGCAGTTTACAGGGGTGGGAAGAGACCCAGTACTTC.

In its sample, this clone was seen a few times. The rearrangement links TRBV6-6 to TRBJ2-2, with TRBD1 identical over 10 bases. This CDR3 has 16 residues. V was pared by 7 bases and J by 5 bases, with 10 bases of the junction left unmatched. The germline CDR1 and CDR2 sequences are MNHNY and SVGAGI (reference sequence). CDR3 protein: CASIHRDRGETGELFF. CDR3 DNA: TGTGCCAGCATCCACCGGGACAGGGGCGAGACCGGGGAGCTGTTTTTT.

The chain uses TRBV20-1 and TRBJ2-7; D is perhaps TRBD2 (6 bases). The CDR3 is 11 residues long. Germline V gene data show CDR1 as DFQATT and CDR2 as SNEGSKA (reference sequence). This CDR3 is CSSSAIYEQYF. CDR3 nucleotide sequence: TGCAGCTCTAGCGCAATCTACGAGCAGTACTTC.

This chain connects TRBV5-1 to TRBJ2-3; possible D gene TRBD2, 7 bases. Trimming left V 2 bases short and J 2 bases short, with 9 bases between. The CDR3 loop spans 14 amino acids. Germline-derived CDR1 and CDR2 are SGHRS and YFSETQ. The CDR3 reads CASSFGGHTDTQYF. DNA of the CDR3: TGCGCCAGCAGCTTCGGGGGGCACACAGATACGCAGTATTTT.

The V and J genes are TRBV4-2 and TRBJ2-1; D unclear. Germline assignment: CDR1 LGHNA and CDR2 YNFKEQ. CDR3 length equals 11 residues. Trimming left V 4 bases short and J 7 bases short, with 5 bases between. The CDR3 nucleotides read TGTGCCAGCAGCCCTAGGAATGAGCAGTTCTTC. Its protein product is CASSPRNEQFF.

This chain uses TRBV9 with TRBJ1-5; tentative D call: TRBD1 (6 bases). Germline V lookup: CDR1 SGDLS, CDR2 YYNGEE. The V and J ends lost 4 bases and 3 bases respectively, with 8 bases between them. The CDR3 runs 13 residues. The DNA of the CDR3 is TGTGCCAGCAGCCGGGACACCAATCAGCCCCAGCATTTT. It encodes CASSRDTNQPQHF.

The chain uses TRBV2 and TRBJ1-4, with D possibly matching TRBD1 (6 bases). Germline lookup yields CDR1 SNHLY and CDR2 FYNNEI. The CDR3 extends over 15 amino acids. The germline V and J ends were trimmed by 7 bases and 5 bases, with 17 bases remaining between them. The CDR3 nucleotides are TGTGCCAGCAAACAGGGTCGGGTGGGAAATGAAAAACTGTTTTTT. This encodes CASKQGRVGNEKLFF.

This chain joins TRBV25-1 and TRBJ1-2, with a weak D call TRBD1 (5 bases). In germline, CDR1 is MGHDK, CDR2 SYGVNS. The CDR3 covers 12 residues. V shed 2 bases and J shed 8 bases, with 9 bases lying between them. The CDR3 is CASSENKGGYTF. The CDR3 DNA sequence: TGTGCCAGCAGTGAAAACAAGGGGGGCTACACCTTC.

CDR3 nucleotides: TGTGCCAGTAAGGCCTCAGGGGATACGCAGTATTTT. Its translation is CASKASGDTQYF. The chain carries TRBV19 and TRBJ2-3; maybe TRBD1 (5 bases). V shed 7 bases and J shed 6 bases, with 11 bases lying between them. The CDR3 length is 12 residues. The germline CDR1 and CDR2 sequences are LNHDA and SQIVND (reference sequence). Full variable domain (outside the CDR3, taken from reference TRBV19 and TRBJ2-3): DGGITQSPKYLFRKEGQNVTLSCEQNLNHDAMYWYRQDPGQGLRLIYYSQIVNDFQKGDIAEGYSVSREKKESFPLTVTSAQKNPTAFYLCASKASGDTQYFGPGTRLTVL.

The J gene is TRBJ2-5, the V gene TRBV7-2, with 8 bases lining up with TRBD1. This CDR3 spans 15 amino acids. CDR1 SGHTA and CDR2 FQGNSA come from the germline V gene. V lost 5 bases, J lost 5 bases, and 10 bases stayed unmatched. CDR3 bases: TGTGCCAGCAGCGTTGGACAGGGTTCGTGGGAGACCCAGTACTTC. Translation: CASSVGQGSWETQYF.

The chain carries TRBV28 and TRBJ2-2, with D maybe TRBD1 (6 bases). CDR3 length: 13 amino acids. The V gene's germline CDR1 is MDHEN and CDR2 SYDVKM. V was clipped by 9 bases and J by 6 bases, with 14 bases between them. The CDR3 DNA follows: TGTGCCAGTACAGGGTATATGTCCGGGGAGCTGTTTTTT. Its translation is CASTGYMSGELFF.

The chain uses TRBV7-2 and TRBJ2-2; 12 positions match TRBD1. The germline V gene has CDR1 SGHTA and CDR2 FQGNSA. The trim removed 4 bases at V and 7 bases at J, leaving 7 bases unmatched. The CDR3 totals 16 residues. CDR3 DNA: TGTGCCAGCAGCTCCGGGACAGGGGGCGCACTCGGGGAGCTGTTTTTT. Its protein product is CASSSGTGGALGELFF.